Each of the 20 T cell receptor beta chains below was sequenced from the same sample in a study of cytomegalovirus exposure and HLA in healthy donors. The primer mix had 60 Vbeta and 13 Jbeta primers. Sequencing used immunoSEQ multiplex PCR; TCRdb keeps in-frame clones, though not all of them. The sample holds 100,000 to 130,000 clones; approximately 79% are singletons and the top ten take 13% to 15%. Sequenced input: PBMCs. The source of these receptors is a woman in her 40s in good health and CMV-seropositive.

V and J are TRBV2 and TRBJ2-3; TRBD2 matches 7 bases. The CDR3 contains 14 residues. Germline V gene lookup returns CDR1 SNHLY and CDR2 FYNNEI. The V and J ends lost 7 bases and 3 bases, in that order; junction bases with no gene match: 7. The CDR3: CASTRGEGTDTQYF. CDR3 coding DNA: TGTGCCAGCACCCGAGGGGAGGGGACAGATACGCAGTATTTT. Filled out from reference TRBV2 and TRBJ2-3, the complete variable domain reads EPEVTQTPSHQVTQMGQEVILRCVPISNHLYFYWYRQILGQKVEFLVSFYNNEISEKSEIFDDQFSVERPDGSNFTLKIRSTKLEDSAMYFCASTRGEGTDTQYFGPGTRLTVL.

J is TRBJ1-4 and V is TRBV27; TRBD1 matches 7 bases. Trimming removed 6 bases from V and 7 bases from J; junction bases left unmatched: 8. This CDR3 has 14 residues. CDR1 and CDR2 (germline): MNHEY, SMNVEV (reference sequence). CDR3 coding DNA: TGTGCCAGCAGGTTTAAGGGGGCAGGTGAAAAACTGTTTTTT. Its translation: CASRFKGAGEKLFF.

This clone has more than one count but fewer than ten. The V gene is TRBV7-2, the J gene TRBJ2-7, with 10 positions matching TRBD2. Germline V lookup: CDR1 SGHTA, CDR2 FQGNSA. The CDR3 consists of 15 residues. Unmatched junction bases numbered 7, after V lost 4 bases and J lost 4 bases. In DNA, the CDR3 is TGTGCCAGCAGCTCCCCAGCGGGGGGGACATACGAGCAGTACTTC. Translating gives CASSSPAGGTYEQYF.

In DNA form, the CDR3 reads TGCAGCGTTGAAGGGATACAAAGGAGCTATGGCTACACCTTC. It codes for CSVEGIQRSYGYTF. The rearrangement joins TRBV29-1 to TRBJ1-2; D gene ambiguous. This CDR3 region has 14 residues. V dropped 1 base and J dropped 4 bases, with 13 bases sitting between them. The germline V gene encodes CDR1 SQVTM and CDR2 ANQGSEA.

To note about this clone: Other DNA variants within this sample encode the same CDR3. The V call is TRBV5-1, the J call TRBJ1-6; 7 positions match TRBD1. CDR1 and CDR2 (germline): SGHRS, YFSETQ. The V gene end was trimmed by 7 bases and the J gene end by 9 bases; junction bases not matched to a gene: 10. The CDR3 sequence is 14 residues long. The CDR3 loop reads CASATGTVSSPLHF. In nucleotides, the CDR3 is TGCGCCAGCGCAACTGGGACAGTTAGTTCACCCCTCCACTTT.

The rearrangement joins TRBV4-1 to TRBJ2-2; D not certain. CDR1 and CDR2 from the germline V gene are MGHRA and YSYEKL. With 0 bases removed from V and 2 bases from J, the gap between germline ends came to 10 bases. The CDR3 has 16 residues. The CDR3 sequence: CASSQDKASNTGELFF. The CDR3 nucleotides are TGCGCCAGCAGCCAAGATAAAGCTTCAAACACCGGGGAGCTGTTTTTT.

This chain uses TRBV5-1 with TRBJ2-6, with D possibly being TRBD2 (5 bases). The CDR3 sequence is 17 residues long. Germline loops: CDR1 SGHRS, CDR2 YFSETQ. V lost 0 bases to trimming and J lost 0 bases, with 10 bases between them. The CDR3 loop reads CASSLAAVRSGANVLTF. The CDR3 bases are TGCGCCAGCAGCTTGGCAGCGGTACGCTCTGGGGCCAACGTCCTGACTTTC.

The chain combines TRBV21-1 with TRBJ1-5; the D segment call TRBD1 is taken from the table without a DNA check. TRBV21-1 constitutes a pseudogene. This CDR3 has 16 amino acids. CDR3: CASYRSSLYSNQPQHF. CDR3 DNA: TGTGCCAGCTACAGGAGTTCTCTTTATAGCAATCAGCCCCAGCATTTT.

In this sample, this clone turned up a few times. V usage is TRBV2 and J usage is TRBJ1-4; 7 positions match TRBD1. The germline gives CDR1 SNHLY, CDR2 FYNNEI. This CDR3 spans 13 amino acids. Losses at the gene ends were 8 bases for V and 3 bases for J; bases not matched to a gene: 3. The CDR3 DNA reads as TGTGCCAGCGCCAGGGGGGCTAATGAAAAACTGTTTTTT. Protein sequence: CASARGANEKLFF.

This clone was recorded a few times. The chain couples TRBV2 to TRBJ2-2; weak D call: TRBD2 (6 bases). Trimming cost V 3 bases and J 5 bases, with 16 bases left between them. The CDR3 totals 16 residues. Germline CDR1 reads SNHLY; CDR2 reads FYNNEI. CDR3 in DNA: TGTGCCAGCAGTGACTTCTGGGCGGGGAGGACCGGGGAGCTGTTTTTT. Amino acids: CASSDFWAGRTGELFF.

The CDR3 coding sequence is TGTGCCTGGAGTGGACAGTGGAACACTGAAGCTTTCTTT. Translation gives CAWSGQWNTEAFF. The genes are TRBV30 and TRBJ1-1; D might be TRBD1 (5 bases). Germline V lookup: CDR1 GTSNPN, CDR2 SVGIG (reference sequence). V lost 1 base, J lost 1 base, and 7 bases lay in between. The CDR3 spans 13 residues.

In DNA, the CDR3 is TGTGCCAGCAGCTTTGCAGGGGGCCTCTACAATGAGCAGTTCTTC. Encoded protein: CASSFAGGLYNEQFF. The rearrangement uses TRBV5-8 and TRBJ2-1; TRBD1 matches at 8 bases. CDR3 size: 15 residues. Unmatched junction bases numbered 4, after V lost 2 bases and J lost 3 bases. The germline V gene encodes CDR1 SGHTS and CDR2 YDEGEE.

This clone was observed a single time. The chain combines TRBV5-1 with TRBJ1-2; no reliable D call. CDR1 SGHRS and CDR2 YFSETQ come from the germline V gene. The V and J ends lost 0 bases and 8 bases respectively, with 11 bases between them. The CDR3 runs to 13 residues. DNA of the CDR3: TGCGCCAGCAGCTTGGCTGGGCAGACGGGCTACACCTTC. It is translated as CASSLAGQTGYTF.

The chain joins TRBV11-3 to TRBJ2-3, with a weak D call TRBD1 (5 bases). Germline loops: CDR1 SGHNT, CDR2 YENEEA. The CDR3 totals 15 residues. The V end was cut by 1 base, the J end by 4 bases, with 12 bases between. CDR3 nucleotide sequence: TGTGCCAGCAGCTTAGGACAGCTAAACGCAGATACGCAGTATTTT. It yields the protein CASSLGQLNADTQYF.

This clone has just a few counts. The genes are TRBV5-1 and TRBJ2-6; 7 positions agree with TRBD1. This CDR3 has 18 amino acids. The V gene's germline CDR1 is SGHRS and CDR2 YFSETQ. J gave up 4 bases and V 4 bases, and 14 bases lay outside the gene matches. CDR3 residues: CASSRTDRDSLGANVLTF. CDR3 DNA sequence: TGCGCCAGCAGCCGGACAGACAGGGATTCCCTCGGGGCCAACGTCCTGACTTTC.

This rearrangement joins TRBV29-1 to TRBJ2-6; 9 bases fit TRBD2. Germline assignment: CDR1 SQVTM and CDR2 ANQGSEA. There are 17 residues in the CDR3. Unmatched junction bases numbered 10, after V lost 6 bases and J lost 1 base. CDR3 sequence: CSVLAGLSLSGANVLTF. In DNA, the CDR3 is TGCAGCGTCCTAGCGGGGTTAAGCTTGTCTGGGGCCAACGTCCTGACTTTC.

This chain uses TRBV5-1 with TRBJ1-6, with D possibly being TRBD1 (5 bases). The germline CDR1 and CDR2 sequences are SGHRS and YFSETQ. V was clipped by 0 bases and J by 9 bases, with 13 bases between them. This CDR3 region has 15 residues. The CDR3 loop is CASSLEQGIGSPLHF. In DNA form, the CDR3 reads TGCGCCAGCAGCTTGGAGCAGGGTATTGGTTCACCCCTCCACTTT.

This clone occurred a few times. The CDR3 DNA follows: TGTGCCATAGGACAGGGGAATCAGCCCCAGCATTTT. It codes for CAIGQGNQPQHF. The gene calls are TRBV2 and TRBJ1-5; 9 bases agree with TRBD1. V lost 10 bases, J lost 4 bases, and 2 bases stayed unmatched. This CDR3 is built from 12 residues. CDR1 and CDR2 (germline): SNHLY, FYNNEI.

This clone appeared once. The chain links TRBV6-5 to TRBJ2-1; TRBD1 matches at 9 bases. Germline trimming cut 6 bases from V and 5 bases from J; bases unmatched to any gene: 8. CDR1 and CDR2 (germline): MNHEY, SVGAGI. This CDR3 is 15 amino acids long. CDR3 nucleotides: TGTGCCAGCAGCAAAGGGGACAGGGATAACAATGAGCAGTTCTTC. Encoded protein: CASSKGDRDNNEQFF.

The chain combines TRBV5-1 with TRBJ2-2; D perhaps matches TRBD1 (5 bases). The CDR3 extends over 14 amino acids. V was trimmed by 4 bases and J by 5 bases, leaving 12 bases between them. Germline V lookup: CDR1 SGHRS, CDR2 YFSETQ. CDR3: CASSTGSGTGELFF. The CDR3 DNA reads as TGCGCCAGCAGCACAGGTTCAGGGACCGGGGAGCTGTTTTTT. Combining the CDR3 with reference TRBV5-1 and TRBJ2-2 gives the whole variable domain KAGVTQTPRYLIKTRGQQVTLSCSPISGHRSVSWYQQTPGQGLQFLFEYFSETQRNKGNFPGRFSGRQFSNSRSEMNVSTLELGDSALYLCASSTGSGTGELFFGEGSRLTVL.